This entry lists 26 T cell receptor beta chains sequenced from one sample in a study of T cells after yellow fever vaccination. One entry per CDR3 protein results from TCRdb running MiXCR on the 5' RACE reads. The data contain tens of thousands of distinct CDR3 sequences, around 7% of them singletons. The specimen comprised CD8+ T cells sorted from PBMCs, sampled on the day of the yellow fever booster vaccination. The origin of the receptors is a man aged 30-40 years who received the YFV17D yellow fever vaccine.

The chain links TRBV29-1 to TRBJ1-2, with D possibly TRBD1 on 6 matching bases. CDR1 SQVTM and CDR2 ANQGSEA come from the germline V gene. The CDR3 spans 13 residues. V lost 6 bases, J lost 3 bases, and 14 bases lay in between. CDR3 bases: TGCAGCGTGACCGGGGGGGCGGACTATGGCTACACCTTC. The encoded protein is CSVTGGADYGYTF.

By its share, this clonotype is medium-sized. The chain carries TRBV7-9 and TRBJ2-3, with D perhaps TRBD1 or TRBD2 (5 bases each). Trimming cost V 5 bases and J 2 bases, with 14 bases left between them. The CDR3 loop spans 15 amino acids. CDR1 is SEHNR, CDR2 FQNEAQ, per germline (reference sequence). CDR3 bases: TGTGCCAGCAGCCCCCGGGACGGACCCACAGATACGCAGTATTTT. It translates to CASSPRDGPTDTQYF.

This clonotype has a handful of counts. The chain employs TRBV12-3 or TRBV12-4 and TRBJ2-1; 8 nucleotides match TRBD2. V was pared by 3 bases and J by 2 bases, with 6 bases of the junction left unmatched. The CDR3 contains 16 residues. Here the CDR3 reads CASSFSLREAYNEQFF. CDR3 DNA: TGTGCCAGCAGTTTCTCCTTGCGGGAGGCCTACAATGAGCAGTTCTTC.

The chain has TRBV5-4 and TRBJ2-4; the D is unclear. Trimming left V 2 bases short and J 8 bases short, with 5 bases between. Looked up from germline, CDR1 is SGHNT and CDR2 is YYREEE (reference sequence). CDR3 size: 11 residues. The CDR3 reads CASSFSDIQYF. DNA for the CDR3: TGTGCCAGCAGCTTCTCTGACATTCAGTACTTC.

Many counts were recorded for this clonotype. The V gene is TRBV18, the J gene TRBJ2-5, with TRBD2 identical over 8 bases. Germline V gene data show CDR1 as KGHSH and CDR2 as LQKENI. This CDR3 has 15 residues. The ends lost 0 bases at V and 1 base at J; junction bases unmatched: 1. CDR3 residues: CASSPPGTSQETQYF. The CDR3 DNA reads as TGTGCCAGCTCACCACCCGGGACTAGCCAAGAGACCCAGTACTTC. Drawing the rest from reference TRBV18 and TRBJ2-5, the complete variable domain is NAGVMQNPRHLVRRRGQEARLRCSPMKGHSHVYWYRQLPEEGLKFMVYLQKENIIDESGMPKERFSAEFPKEGPSILRIQQVVRGDSAAYFCASSPPGTSQETQYFGPGTRLLVL.

The chain has TRBV4-1 and TRBJ1-4; D unclear. Germline CDR1 MGHRA, CDR2 YSYEKL. The length of the CDR3 is 14 residues. Trimming cost V 2 bases and J 11 bases, with 15 bases left between them. This chain's CDR3 is CASSQFDLTEKLFF. The CDR3 DNA is TGCGCCAGCAGCCAATTCGACCTGACGGAGAAACTGTTTTTT.

A few counts support this clonotype. The chain uses TRBV10-2 and TRBJ2-1; the match to TRBD2 covers 9 bases. This CDR3 contains 16 residues. The germline CDR1 and CDR2 sequences are WSHSY and SAAADI. The junction had 10 bases not matched to a gene; V was cut back by 7 bases and J by 3 bases. CDR3 in amino acids: CASTGAGGPNYNEQFF. The CDR3 DNA is TGCGCCAGCACGGGGGCGGGAGGGCCTAACTACAATGAGCAGTTCTTC.

This clonotype came up a few times. The rearrangement links TRBV2 to TRBJ2-1; TRBD2 agrees at 7 bases. The J segment lost 0 bases and the V segment lost 8 bases, leaving 16 bases of the junction unmatched. Germline lookup yields CDR1 SNHLY and CDR2 FYNNEI. This CDR3 has 18 residues. For the CDR3, the DNA is TGTGCCAGCGCCGGTCGGCCTAGCGGCCACTACTCCTACAATGAGCAGTTCTTC. It yields the protein CASAGRPSGHYSYNEQFF.

The J gene is TRBJ1-5, the V gene TRBV7-9, with D possibly TRBD1 on 6 matching bases. The CDR3 totals 16 residues. The germline V gene encodes CDR1 SEHNR and CDR2 FQNEAQ (reference sequence). V shed 2 bases and J shed 4 bases, with 15 bases lying between them. CDR3 sequence: CASSLWQGTTNQPQHF. Written as DNA, the CDR3 is TGTGCCAGCAGCTTATGGCAGGGGACCACAAATCAGCCCCAGCATTTT.

Many counts were recorded for this clonotype. The chain combines TRBV12-3 or TRBV12-4 with TRBJ2-5; D unclear. Trimming stripped 7 bases from V and 4 bases from J, with 16 bases between. The CDR3 has 14 amino acids. The CDR3 nucleotides read TGTGCCAGCAACGTACCCACGACGGTAGAGACCCAGTACTTC. It is translated as CASNVPTTVETQYF.

The V gene is TRBV10-3, the J gene TRBJ2-7; D possibly corresponds to TRBD2 (6 bases). Per the germline V gene, CDR1 is ENHRY and CDR2 is SYGVKD. CDR3 length equals 14 residues. V was shortened by 0 bases and J by 2 bases, with 8 bases between the two germline ends. CDR3 in DNA: TGTGCCATCAGTGAGTCTAGCGGCACCTACGAGCAGTACTTC. Protein: CAISESSGTYEQYF.

The chain links TRBV29-1 to TRBJ2-1, with D perhaps TRBD2 (6 bases). This CDR3 has 13 residues. The germline gives CDR1 SQVTM, CDR2 ANQGSEA. V lost 5 bases and J 6 bases, leaving 14 bases between the germline ends. DNA of the CDR3: TGCAGCGTTTCTAGGACTAATATCAATGAGCAGTTCTTC. Translating gives CSVSRTNINEQFF.

This clonotype was seen repeatedly, ten times or more. The V call is TRBV4-3, the J call TRBJ2-3; TRBD2 agrees at 9 bases. V was pared by 3 bases and J by 3 bases, with 4 bases of the junction left unmatched. The CDR3 contains 15 residues. Germline V gives CDR1 LGHNA, CDR2 YSLEER. The DNA of the CDR3 is TGCGCCAGCAGCCACGGACTAGCGTCTACAGATACGCAGTATTTT. It yields the protein CASSHGLASTDTQYF.

This clonotype appeared a few times. The rearrangement links TRBV5-1 to TRBJ2-3, with unresolved D. Germline V CDR1 and CDR2: SGHRS, YFSETQ. The CDR3 is made up of 14 amino acids. V lost 2 bases and J 1 base, leaving 8 bases between the germline ends. The CDR3 sequence is CASSFFEGTDTQYF. For the CDR3, the DNA is TGCGCCAGCAGCTTCTTTGAAGGCACAGATACGCAGTATTTT.

This clonotype was detected only a few times. The genes are TRBV24-1 and TRBJ2-2, with D hard to call. V shed 8 bases and J shed 1 base, with 10 bases lying between them. Germline CDR1 and CDR2: KGHDR and SFDVKD. The length of the CDR3 is 14 residues. The CDR3 nucleotides are TGTGCCACCAACAATAGACAGAACACCGGGGAGCTGTTTTTT. Its protein product is CATNNRQNTGELFF.

V and J are TRBV7-9 and TRBJ2-5; tentative D call: TRBD2 (6 bases). This CDR3 is built from 15 residues. V gave up 3 bases and J gave up 9 bases, with 20 bases separating them. Germline values: CDR1 SEHNR, CDR2 FQNEAQ (reference sequence). As DNA, the CDR3 is TGTGCCAGCAGCTTTGTCGGGAGTCTGGGAGACTCCCAGTACTTC. This translates into CASSFVGSLGDSQYF.

There are a few counts of this clonotype. V gene TRBV30 combines with J gene TRBJ2-3; 10 bases are a match to TRBD2. CDR1 is GTSNPN, CDR2 SVGIG, per germline (reference sequence). There are 13 residues in the CDR3. V was clipped by 3 bases and J by 6 bases; unmatched bases: 3. The CDR3 here is CAWRLAGADTQYF. The CDR3 DNA follows: TGTGCCTGGAGGCTAGCGGGAGCTGATACGCAGTATTTT.

The rearrangement links TRBV4-2 to TRBJ2-1; a weak D match, TRBD2 (5 bases). Per the germline V gene, CDR1 is LGHNA and CDR2 is YNFKEQ. V gave up 3 bases and J gave up 5 bases, with 14 bases separating them. The CDR3 has 15 residues. CDR3 DNA sequence: TGTGCCAGCAGCCAGCACGCGGGCCTAAACAATGAGCAGTTCTTC. This sequence encodes CASSQHAGLNNEQFF.

The chain is built from TRBV27 and TRBJ2-1, with a possible D match to TRBD1 (5 bases). Germline loops: CDR1 MNHEY, CDR2 SMNVEV (reference sequence). The CDR3 has 12 residues. The V gene lost 3 bases and the J gene lost 8 bases, with 8 bases spanning the gap. CDR3 bases: TGTGCCAGCAGTTTGCTAGGGGATGAGCAGTTCTTC. This translates into CASSLLGDEQFF.

This clonotype was seen more than once but under ten times. The V and J genes are TRBV30 and TRBJ2-5; no clear D gene. Germline CDR1 reads GTSNPN; CDR2 reads SVGIG (reference sequence). V was trimmed by 4 bases and J by 1 base, leaving 25 bases between them. This CDR3 has 18 residues. The CDR3 nucleotides read TGTGCCTGGAACACCCGGACCCTCAAATGGGAATTCCAAGAGACCCAGTACTTC. It translates to CAWNTRTLKWEFQETQYF.

The table lists this clonotype with many counts. The chain joins TRBV5-5 to TRBJ2-7; D is perhaps TRBD1 or TRBD2 (6 bases each). Trimming stripped 0 bases from V and 8 bases from J, with 18 bases between. Germline-derived CDR1 and CDR2 are SGHKS and YYEKEE (reference sequence). This CDR3 region has 15 residues. In DNA, the CDR3 is TGTGCCAGCAGCTTGGTGGGGGGCGCAATACTTCAGCAGTACTTC. Translated: CASSLVGGAILQQYF.

The chain recombines TRBV7-2 with TRBJ2-1, with D maybe TRBD2 (6 bases). CDR1 is SGHTA and CDR2 is FQGNSA in the germline V gene. CDR3 length: 13 amino acids. V shed 0 bases and J shed 9 bases, with 9 bases lying between them. CDR3 loop: CASSLASGAEQFF. CDR3 coding DNA: TGTGCCAGCAGCTTAGCTAGCGGAGCTGAGCAGTTCTTC.

This clonotype came up a few times. This chain uses TRBV3-1 with TRBJ2-7; 7 bases match TRBD2. This CDR3 is built from 13 residues. The trim removed 7 bases at V and 7 bases at J, leaving 10 bases unmatched. CDR1 and CDR2 (germline): LGHDT, YNNKEL (reference sequence). The CDR3 sequence: CASMGRESGEQYF. CDR3 DNA sequence: TGTGCCAGCATGGGGCGGGAGTCGGGTGAGCAGTACTTC.

This clonotype was seen only a few times. The V gene is TRBV7-9, the J gene TRBJ2-4; possibly TRBD2 for D (5 bases). Germline CDR1 and CDR2: SEHNR and FQNEAQ (reference sequence). The CDR3 contains 16 residues. V shed 5 bases and J shed 5 bases, with 19 bases lying between them. CDR3 residues: CASSRPGLEGENIQYF. DNA of the CDR3: TGTGCCAGCAGCCGACCGGGCCTCGAGGGCGAAAACATTCAGTACTTC. Looking up the rest from reference TRBV7-9 and TRBJ2-4 gives the full variable domain: DTGVSQNPRHKITKRGQNVTFRCDPISEHNRLYWYRQTLGQGPEFLTYFQNEAQLEKSRLLSDRFSAERPKGSFSTLEIQRTEQGDSAMYLCASSRPGLEGENIQYFGAGTRLSVL.

The V gene is TRBV6-1, the J gene TRBJ2-7; TRBD2 matches 9 bases. This CDR3 spans 14 amino acids. Unmatched junction bases numbered 1, after V lost 4 bases and J lost 0 bases. Germline CDR1 MNHNS, CDR2 SASEGT. The CDR3 nucleotides are TGTGCCAGCAGTGGACTAGCGGCCTCCTACGAGCAGTACTTC. Translation: CASSGLAASYEQYF.

This clonotype has a count of ten or more. The genes are TRBV12-3 or TRBV12-4 and TRBJ2-7; D gene uncertain. Trimming removed 7 bases from V and 8 bases from J, with 15 bases in between. CDR3 length: 12 residues. Here the CDR3 reads CASTTGLDKQYF. The CDR3, as DNA: TGTGCCAGCACCACTGGGCTCGACAAGCAGTACTTC.